The 19 T cell receptor beta chains reported below all come from one sample, sequenced in a study of blood T cell repertoires in COVID-19. TCRdb keeps only in-frame clones here, not all; method: immunoSEQ multiplex PCR. The table shows 200,000 to 250,000 clones, with about 88% occurring only once. Sequencing was carried out using peripheral blood. The origin of the receptors is a man in his fifties or sixties with acute or convalescent COVID-19.

The CDR3 reads CASSKGVQEQGAHSNQPQHF. DNA of the CDR3: TGTGCCAGCAGCAAAGGGGTCCAAGAACAGGGGGCGCATAGCAATCAGCCCCAGCATTTT. The J gene is TRBJ1-5, the V gene TRBV21-1; no check of the table's D call, TRBD1, against the DNA was made. TRBV21-1 is tagged as a pseudogene. The CDR3 is made up of 20 amino acids.

This chain uses TRBV2 with TRBJ1-3; 8 positions match TRBD1. The CDR3 contains 14 residues. The junction had 5 bases not matched to a gene; V was cut back by 10 bases and J by 0 bases. The germline V gene encodes CDR1 SNHLY and CDR2 FYNNEI. For the CDR3, the DNA is TGTGCCAACGGACAGGGAGGCTCTGGAAACACCATATATTTT. Protein product: CANGQGGSGNTIYF.

This clone was seen a few times. The gene calls are TRBV14 and TRBJ1-1; TRBD1 is a possible D gene (5 bases). Trimming took off 5 bases at V and 0 bases at J, with 10 bases between the two ends. Germline CDR1 is SGHDN and CDR2 is FVKESK. There are 14 residues in the CDR3. The CDR3 DNA reads as TGTGCCAGCAGCTTCACAGGTTTGAACACTGAAGCTTTCTTT. This encodes CASSFTGLNTEAFF.

The chain recombines TRBV7-9 with TRBJ1-4, with TRBD1 matching 10 bases. This CDR3 has 14 amino acids. V dropped 1 base and J dropped 7; count of bases not matched to a gene: 0. Per the germline V gene, CDR1 is SEHNR and CDR2 is FQNEAQ (reference sequence). The CDR3 reads CASSLGTGGEKLFF. CDR3 DNA sequence: TGTGCCAGCAGCTTAGGGACAGGGGGTGAAAAACTGTTTTTT. Based on the CDR3 plus reference TRBV7-9 and TRBJ1-4, the full variable domain is DTGVSQNPRHKITKRGQNVTFRCDPISEHNRLYWYRQTLGQGPEFLTYFQNEAQLEKSRLLSDRFSAERPKGSFSTLEIQRTEQGDSAMYLCASSLGTGGEKLFFGSGTQLSVL.

In its sample, this clone was seen once. Other DNA sequences from this sample encode an identical CDR3 as well. V is TRBV5-1 and J is TRBJ1-6, with 7 bases matching TRBD1. Per the germline V gene, CDR1 is SGHRS and CDR2 is YFSETQ. With V trimmed by 0 bases and J by 7 bases, 4 bases remained unmatched. The CDR3 is 15 residues long. The CDR3: CASSLGDRANSPLHF. DNA of the CDR3: TGCGCCAGCAGCTTGGGGGACAGAGCGAATTCACCCCTCCACTTT.

The chain uses TRBV19 and TRBJ1-2; D not certain. The germline V gene has CDR1 LNHDA and CDR2 SQIVND (reference sequence). Trimming cost V 1 base and J 4 bases, with 13 bases left between them. This CDR3 is 15 amino acids long. The CDR3 here is CASSIVSTGGYGYTF. CDR3 in DNA: TGTGCCAGTAGTATAGTTTCCACCGGCGGCTATGGCTACACCTTC. The entire variable domain, with the rest obtained from reference TRBV19 and TRBJ1-2, is as follows: DGGITQSPKYLFRKEGQNVTLSCEQNLNHDAMYWYRQDPGQGLRLIYYSQIVNDFQKGDIAEGYSVSREKKESFPLTVTSAQKNPTAFYLCASSIVSTGGYGYTFGSGTRLTVV.

This chain uses TRBV19 with TRBJ1-4; 8 nucleotides match TRBD1. V lost 10 bases, J lost 7 bases, and 11 bases stayed unmatched. Germline V gene sequence: CDR1 LNHDA, CDR2 SQIVND (reference sequence). The CDR3 loop spans 14 amino acids. CDR3 residues: CATQNPGQAEKLFF. In DNA form, the CDR3 reads TGTGCCACCCAGAATCCGGGACAGGCTGAAAAACTGTTTTTT.

This clone was observed once. CDR3 sequence: CASSSQLAGAIPSTDTQYF. The CDR3 DNA sequence: TGTGCCAGCAGCTCCCAACTAGCGGGGGCCATCCCTAGCACAGATACGCAGTATTTT. The chain carries TRBV13 and TRBJ2-3; 11 bases are a match to TRBD2. The CDR3 contains 19 residues. V lost 4 bases to trimming and J lost 0 bases; unmatched junction nucleotides: 12. CDR1 is PRHDT, CDR2 FYEKMQ, per germline (reference sequence).

The chain uses TRBV27 and TRBJ2-5, with unresolved D. The V end was cut by 5 bases, the J end by 2 bases, with 9 bases between. The CDR3 has 13 residues. Looked up from germline, CDR1 is MNHEY and CDR2 is SMNVEV (reference sequence). The CDR3: CASSPRWQETQYF. CDR3 DNA: TGTGCCAGCAGTCCTCGGTGGCAAGAGACCCAGTACTTC.

The chain uses TRBV7-6 and TRBJ2-3; 7 positions match TRBD1. The CDR3 is 14 residues long. V lost 3 bases, J lost 4 bases, and 4 bases stayed unmatched. Per the germline V gene, CDR1 is SGHVS and CDR2 is FNYEAQ. CDR3 loop: CASSFQGDPDTQYF. In DNA form, the CDR3 reads TGTGCCAGCAGCTTCCAGGGGGATCCAGATACGCAGTATTTT.

The V call is TRBV25-1, the J call TRBJ2-5; 8 nucleotides line up with TRBD1. The CDR3 runs 15 residues. Looked up from germline, CDR1 is MGHDK and CDR2 is SYGVNS. J was trimmed by 5 bases and V by 2 bases; bases with no gene match: 7. In DNA form, the CDR3 reads TGTGCCAGCAGTGAAGGTGGGACAGGAGGGGAGACCCAGTACTTC. As protein: CASSEGGTGGETQYF.

The gene calls are TRBV7-2 and TRBJ2-3; TRBD2 is a possible D gene (6 bases). Trimming cost V 1 base and J 2 bases, with 13 bases left between them. The germline V gene encodes CDR1 SGHTA and CDR2 FQGNSA. The CDR3 consists of 16 residues. CDR3 nucleotides: TGTGCCAGCAGCTTAGGGCGGGACTTATACACAGATACGCAGTATTTT. This encodes CASSLGRDLYTDTQYF.

This clone has just a few counts. The V call is TRBV4-2, the J call TRBJ2-7; 7 nucleotides line up with TRBD1. V lost 0 bases to trimming and J lost 2 bases; unmatched junction nucleotides: 7. CDR1 LGHNA and CDR2 YNFKEQ come from the germline V gene. CDR3 length: 16 residues. The DNA of the CDR3 is TGTGCCAGCAGCCAAGATAGTGGGACAGCCCCCTACGAGCAGTACTTC. Protein product: CASSQDSGTAPYEQYF.

This chain uses TRBV28 with TRBJ1-5; no definite D call. V shed 3 bases and J shed 4 bases, with 13 bases lying between them. The V gene's germline CDR1 is MDHEN and CDR2 SYDVKM. The CDR3 is 15 residues long. Here the CDR3 DNA reads TGTGCCAGCAGTTTGCGCCCATCGGTAAATCAGCCCCAGCATTTT. Protein: CASSLRPSVNQPQHF.

This chain uses TRBV6-5 with TRBJ2-4, with TRBD1 matching over 12 bases. The junction had 6 bases not matched to a gene; V was cut back by 0 bases and J by 9 bases. The CDR3 extends over 16 amino acids. Germline loops: CDR1 MNHEY, CDR2 SVGAGI. Written as DNA, the CDR3 is TGTGCCAGCAGTTACTCGTGGGACAGGGGGCACGGCATTCAGTACTTC. It translates to CASSYSWDRGHGIQYF.

CDR3 coding DNA: TGTGCCAGTAGTATAGGTGGTCAGGGGGTTGAGCAGTTCTTC. Translation: CASSIGGQGVEQFF. The chain combines TRBV19 with TRBJ2-1; 7 bases match TRBD1. The V gene's germline CDR1 is LNHDA and CDR2 SQIVND (reference sequence). After removal of 1 base from V and 9 bases from J, the junction contained 6 bases not matched to a gene. CDR3 length: 14 residues.

CDR3: CASSDRQGTDTQYF. CDR3 DNA sequence: TGTGCCAGCAGCGACAGACAGGGCACAGATACGCAGTATTTT. The genes are TRBV7-9 and TRBJ2-3; possible D gene TRBD1, 6 bases. The CDR3 covers 14 residues. CDR1 SEHNR and CDR2 FQNEAQ come from the germline V gene (reference sequence). V lost 5 bases to trimming and J lost 1 base, with 10 bases between them.

The rearrangement uses TRBV7-6 and TRBJ2-2; D might be TRBD2 (5 bases). The CDR3 spans 16 residues. V lost 6 bases and J 5 bases, leaving 19 bases between the germline ends. From germline, CDR1 is SGHVS and CDR2 FNYEAQ. Written as DNA, the CDR3 is TGTGCCAGCAGTAGATCTAAAACCGGGGTTACCGGGGAGCTGTTTTTT. Amino acid sequence: CASSRSKTGVTGELFF.

This chain joins TRBV6-5 and TRBJ2-1; D possibly corresponds to TRBD2 (5 bases). V lost 4 bases and J lost 6, with 13 bases in between. This CDR3 has 14 residues. Germline values: CDR1 MNHEY, CDR2 SVGAGI. As DNA, the CDR3 is TGTGCCAGCAGTTCCCCCCCGGGGAGCAATGAGCAGTTCTTC. It specifies CASSSPPGSNEQFF.